This passage covers 16 T cell receptor beta chains from one sample sequenced in a study of cytomegalovirus exposure and HLA in healthy donors. Sequencing was performed with immunoSEQ multiplex PCR; in TCRdb, only in-frame clones are kept and a portion is missing. The profile shows some 250,000 clones, approximately 86% of them singletons. Sequencing was performed on PBMCs. The receptors stem from a woman aged 25 to 45 in good health and CMV-seropositive.

The CDR3 DNA reads TGTGCCAGCAGCCCTTGGACTAGCGTCAATGAGCAGTTCTTC. Its translation is CASSPWTSVNEQFF. V gene TRBV5-4 combines with J gene TRBJ2-1; 9 positions match TRBD2. The CDR3 is made up of 14 amino acids. Germline lookup yields CDR1 SGHNT and CDR2 YYREEE (reference sequence). The V gene end was trimmed by 4 bases and the J gene end by 6 bases; junction bases not matched to a gene: 5.

The genes are TRBV20-1 and TRBJ2-5; D uncertain. CDR1 and CDR2 from the germline V gene are DFQATT and SNEGSKA (reference sequence). Trimming pared 1 base from V and 6 bases from J, leaving 6 bases between. The CDR3 has 11 residues. CDR3 amino acids: CSARGSKTQYF. In DNA form, the CDR3 reads TGCAGTGCTAGAGGCAGTAAGACCCAGTACTTC.

The V and J genes are TRBV28 and TRBJ2-7; maybe TRBD1 (5 bases). Trimming left V 3 bases short and J 0 bases short, with 9 bases between. Germline CDR1 reads MDHEN; CDR2 reads SYDVKM. CDR3 length: 14 residues. The CDR3 DNA follows: TGTGCCAGCAGTTTTCGACAGAGCTCCTACGAGCAGTACTTC. Translating it yields CASSFRQSSYEQYF.

The rearrangement links TRBV6-6 to TRBJ1-1; 8 nucleotides line up with TRBD1. CDR1 and CDR2 from the germline V gene are MNHNY and SVGAGI (reference sequence). The V gene end was trimmed by 6 bases and the J gene end by 3 bases; junction bases not matched to a gene: 12. The CDR3 has 16 residues. The CDR3 is CASRSRQGTFHTEAFF. The CDR3 DNA is TGTGCCAGCAGATCCCGACAGGGGACGTTTCACACTGAAGCTTTCTTT.

The rearrangement joins TRBV5-1 to TRBJ2-3, with 7 bases that match TRBD2. V lost 0 bases, J lost 0 bases, and 13 bases stayed unmatched. This CDR3 region has 19 residues. Germline V CDR1 and CDR2: SGHRS, YFSETQ. CDR3 nucleotide sequence: TGCGCCAGCAGCTTGGCCGTTATTAGTAGCGGGTCTAGCACAGATACGCAGTATTTT. Translating it yields CASSLAVISSGSSTDTQYF.

This clone has only one observation. This chain connects TRBV7-3 to TRBJ2-7; the D gene is possibly TRBD2 (6 bases). The germline V gene has CDR1 SGHTA and CDR2 FQGTGA. Trimming took off 5 bases at V and 2 bases at J, with 16 bases between the two ends. This CDR3 contains 15 residues. The CDR3 spells CASSPRGGLTYEQYF. Written as DNA, the CDR3 is TGTGCCAGCAGCCCAAGGGGAGGTCTCACCTACGAGCAGTACTTC.

The rearrangement joins TRBV4-1 to TRBJ1-3, with no clear D. V dropped 3 bases and J dropped 0 bases, with 9 bases sitting between them. The V gene's germline CDR1 is MGHRA and CDR2 YSYEKL. The CDR3 spans 15 residues. The CDR3 reads CASSQSVVSGNTIYF. The CDR3 DNA reads as TGCGCCAGCAGCCAGAGTGTAGTCTCTGGAAACACCATATATTTT.

This clone was counted once. The CDR3 is CASSVDQGQGREKLFF. The DNA for the CDR3 is TGTGCCAGCAGCGTAGATCAAGGACAGGGACGCGAAAAACTGTTTTTT. The chain combines TRBV9 with TRBJ1-4, with TRBD1 identical over 8 bases. This CDR3 is built from 16 residues. Germline V CDR1 and CDR2: SGDLS, YYNGEE. Trimming took 0 bases from V and 8 from J; bases not matched to a gene: 9.

This chain uses TRBV28 with TRBJ2-1; D gene ambiguous. This CDR3 has 15 amino acids. V was clipped by 5 bases and J by 0 bases, with 11 bases between them. Looked up from germline, CDR1 is MDHEN and CDR2 is SYDVKM. CDR3 region: CASSPLRSSYNEQFF. The CDR3, as DNA: TGTGCCAGCAGTCCGTTACGGAGCTCCTACAATGAGCAGTTCTTC.

The table lists this clone with a count of one. This sequence joins TRBV15 and TRBJ2-7; 8 positions agree with TRBD1. The germline CDR1 and CDR2 sequences are LNHNV and YYDKDF (reference sequence). The CDR3 is 15 amino acids. V dropped 4 bases and J dropped 1; count of bases not matched to a gene: 6. The CDR3 DNA sequence: TGTGCCACCAGCACCGGGGACAGGCCTTCCTACGAGCAGTACTTC. Protein sequence: CATSTGDRPSYEQYF.

This rearrangement joins TRBV18 to TRBJ1-1, with D maybe TRBD1 (5 bases). V lost 8 bases, J lost 3 bases, and 16 bases lay in between. The V gene's germline CDR1 is KGHSH and CDR2 LQKENI. The CDR3 extends over 14 amino acids. The CDR3 DNA sequence: TGTGCCAGCGCAGTATCAACGGGGGACACTGAAGCTTTCTTT. This gives the protein CASAVSTGDTEAFF.

This rearrangement joins TRBV29-1 to TRBJ1-1; D is unclear. Per the germline V gene, CDR1 is SQVTM and CDR2 is ANQGSEA. This CDR3 region has 10 residues. With 4 bases removed from V and 7 bases from J, the gap between germline ends came to 7 bases. The CDR3 reads CSVGYYEAFF. Here the CDR3 DNA reads TGCAGCGTTGGCTATTATGAAGCTTTCTTT.

V usage is TRBV20-1 and J usage is TRBJ2-7, with unresolved D. The CDR3 is 11 residues long. V gave up 1 base and J gave up 6 bases, with 7 bases separating them. Germline loops: CDR1 DFQATT, CDR2 SNEGSKA (reference sequence). CDR3 nucleotide sequence: TGCAGTGCTAGAGGAGTTGGCGAGCAGTACTTC. It translates to CSARGVGEQYF.

The rearrangement links TRBV18 to TRBJ1-3, with a weak D call TRBD1 (6 bases). The CDR3 extends over 15 amino acids. The germline V gene has CDR1 KGHSH and CDR2 LQKENI. V lost 2 bases and J 5 bases, leaving 13 bases between the germline ends. The CDR3 coding sequence is TGTGCCAGCTCACCATTAGGGGGAAGGAGAAACACCATATATTTT. It yields the protein CASSPLGGRRNTIYF.

This chain uses TRBV29-1 with TRBJ1-4, with a tentative D call TRBD1 (5 bases). CDR1 SQVTM and CDR2 ANQGSEA come from the germline V gene. CDR3 length: 12 amino acids. V lost 6 bases and J lost 10, with 15 bases in between. The CDR3 is CSVRDSARKLFF. CDR3 DNA: TGCAGCGTCCGCGACAGTGCTCGAAAACTGTTTTTT.

This sequence joins TRBV18 and TRBJ2-1, with 8 positions matching TRBD1. This CDR3 comprises 14 residues. Germline lookup yields CDR1 KGHSH and CDR2 LQKENI. Unmatched junction bases numbered 7, after V lost 4 bases and J lost 8 bases. The CDR3 nucleotides read TGTGCCAGCTCACGTACGGACAGGGTGGATGAGCAGTTCTTC. As protein: CASSRTDRVDEQFF.